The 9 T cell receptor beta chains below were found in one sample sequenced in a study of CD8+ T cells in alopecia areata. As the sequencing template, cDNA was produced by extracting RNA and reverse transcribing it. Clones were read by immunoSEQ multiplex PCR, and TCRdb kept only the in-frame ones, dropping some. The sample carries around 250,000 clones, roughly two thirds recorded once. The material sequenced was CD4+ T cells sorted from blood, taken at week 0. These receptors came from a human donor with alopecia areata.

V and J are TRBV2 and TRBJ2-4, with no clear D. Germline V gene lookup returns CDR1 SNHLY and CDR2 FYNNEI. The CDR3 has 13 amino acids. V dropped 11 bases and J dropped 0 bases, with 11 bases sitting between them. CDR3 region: CAGLSLAKNIQYF. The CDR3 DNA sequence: TGTGCCGGATTGAGCCTAGCCAAAAACATTCAGTACTTC. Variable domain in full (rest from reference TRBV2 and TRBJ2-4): EPEVTQTPSHQVTQMGQEVILRCVPISNHLYFYWYRQILGQKVEFLVSFYNNEISEKSEIFDDQFSVERPDGSNFTLKIRSTKLEDSAMYFCAGLSLAKNIQYFGAGTRLSVL.

The CDR3 region is CASSLTNRGDTQYF. In DNA form, the CDR3 reads TGTGCCAGCAGCTTAACAAATCGGGGCGATACGCAGTATTTT. The chain joins TRBV7-2 to TRBJ2-3, with D possibly being TRBD1 or TRBD2 (5 bases each). The CDR3 runs 14 residues. Between the trimmed V and J ends, which lost 2 bases and 6 bases, there was a span of 12 bases. Germline V gives CDR1 SGHTA, CDR2 FQGNSA.

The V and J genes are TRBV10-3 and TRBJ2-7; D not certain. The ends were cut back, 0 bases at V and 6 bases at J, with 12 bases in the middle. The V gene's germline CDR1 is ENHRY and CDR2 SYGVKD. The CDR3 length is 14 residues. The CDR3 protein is CAISESKGPAEQYF. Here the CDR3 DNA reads TGTGCCATCAGTGAGTCGAAGGGCCCCGCCGAGCAGTACTTC.

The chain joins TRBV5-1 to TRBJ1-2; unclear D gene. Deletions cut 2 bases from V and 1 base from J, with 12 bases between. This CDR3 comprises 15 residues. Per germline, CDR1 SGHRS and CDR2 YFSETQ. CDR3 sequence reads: CASSFDRPRNYGYTF. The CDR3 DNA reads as TGCGCCAGCAGCTTCGACCGACCCCGTAACTATGGCTACACCTTC. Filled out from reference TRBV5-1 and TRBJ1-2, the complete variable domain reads KAGVTQTPRYLIKTRGQQVTLSCSPISGHRSVSWYQQTPGQGLQFLFEYFSETQRNKGNFPGRFSGRQFSNSRSEMNVSTLELGDSALYLCASSFDRPRNYGYTFGSGTRLTVV.

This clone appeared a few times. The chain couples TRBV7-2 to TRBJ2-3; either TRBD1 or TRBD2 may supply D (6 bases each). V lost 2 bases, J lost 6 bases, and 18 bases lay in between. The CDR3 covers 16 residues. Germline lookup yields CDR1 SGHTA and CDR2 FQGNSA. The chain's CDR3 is CASSLSGALRWDTQYF. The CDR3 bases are TGTGCCAGCAGCTTATCGGGGGCCTTAAGATGGGATACGCAGTATTTT.

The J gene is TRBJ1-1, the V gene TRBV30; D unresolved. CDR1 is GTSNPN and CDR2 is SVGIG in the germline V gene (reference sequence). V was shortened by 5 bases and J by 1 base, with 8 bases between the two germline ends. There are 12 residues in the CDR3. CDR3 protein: CAWATENTEAFF. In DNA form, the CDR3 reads TGTGCCTGGGCGACCGAGAACACTGAAGCTTTCTTT.

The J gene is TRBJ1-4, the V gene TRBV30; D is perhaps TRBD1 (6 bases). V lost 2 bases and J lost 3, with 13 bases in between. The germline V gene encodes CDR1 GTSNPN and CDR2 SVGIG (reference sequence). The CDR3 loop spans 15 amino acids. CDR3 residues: CAWSWGPAANEKLFF. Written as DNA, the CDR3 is TGTGCCTGGAGTTGGGGGCCGGCTGCTAATGAAAAACTGTTTTTT.

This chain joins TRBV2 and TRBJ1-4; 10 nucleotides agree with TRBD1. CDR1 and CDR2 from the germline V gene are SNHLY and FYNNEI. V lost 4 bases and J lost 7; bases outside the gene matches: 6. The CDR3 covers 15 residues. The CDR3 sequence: CASSAGTGVFEKLFF. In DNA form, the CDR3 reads TGTGCCAGCAGTGCCGGGACAGGGGTTTTTGAAAAACTGTTTTTT.

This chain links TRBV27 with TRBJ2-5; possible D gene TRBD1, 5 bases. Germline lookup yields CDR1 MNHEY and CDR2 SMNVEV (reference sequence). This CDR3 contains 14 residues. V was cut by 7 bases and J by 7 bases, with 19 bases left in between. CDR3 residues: CASIPSKGLGTQYF. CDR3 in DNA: TGTGCCAGCATCCCGAGCAAGGGGCTAGGGACCCAGTACTTC.